Shown below are 5 T cell receptor beta chains from a single sample sequenced in a study of cytomegalovirus exposure and HLA in healthy donors. This PCR relied on a set of 60 Vbeta primers and 13 Jbeta primers. Data came from immunoSEQ multiplex PCR; TCRdb stores just in-frame clones and leaves some out. Of 150,000 to 200,000 clones detected, 70% to 90% appear once; the ten largest clones hold approximately 2%. Sequencing was carried out using PBMCs. The receptors were sampled from a young woman in good health and CMV-seropositive.

This clone was recorded only once. The chain couples TRBV9 to TRBJ1-5; 8 positions match TRBD1. Germline trimming cut 0 bases from V and 5 bases from J; bases unmatched to any gene: 4. The CDR3 length is 15 residues. Germline values: CDR1 SGDLS, CDR2 YYNGEE. The CDR3 DNA is TGTGCCAGCAGCGTAGGGGCAGGGGGCGATCAGCCCCAGCATTTT. Protein sequence: CASSVGAGGDQPQHF.

The chain uses TRBV10-3 and TRBJ2-5; 10 bases are a match to TRBD2. CDR1 and CDR2 from the germline V gene are ENHRY and SYGVKD. The CDR3 has 14 residues. Unmatched junction bases numbered 4, after V lost 6 bases and J lost 3 bases. The CDR3 sequence is CAIRSSGGEETQYF. CDR3 DNA: TGTGCCATCAGATCTAGCGGGGGCGAAGAGACCCAGTACTTC.

The chain combines TRBV4-1 with TRBJ2-3; 16 bases agree with TRBD2. The CDR3 is made up of 22 amino acids. After removal of 4 bases from V and 3 bases from J, the junction contained 19 bases not matched to a gene. Germline V lookup: CDR1 MGHRA, CDR2 YSYEKL. CDR3 nucleotides: TGCGCCAGCAGCCTCCTTTTCTCCGGGACTAGCGGGGGGGCAGGGGATACAGATACGCAGTATTTT. Translation: CASSLLFSGTSGGAGDTDTQYF.

J is TRBJ1-1 and V is TRBV6-6, with 9 bases aligning to TRBD1. This CDR3 spans 13 amino acids. J lost 5 bases, V lost 6 bases, and 4 bases had no gene match. CDR1 is MNHNY and CDR2 is SVGAGI in the germline V gene (reference sequence). The CDR3 DNA is TGTGCCAGCAGAACAGGGGGCGGAACTGAAGCTTTCTTT. Translation gives CASRTGGGTEAFF.

The rearrangement links TRBV2 to TRBJ2-7; 9 nucleotides agree with TRBD1. V trimming: 6 bases; J trimming: 3 bases; junction bases outside the gene matches: 6. This CDR3 spans 14 amino acids. Germline V CDR1 and CDR2: SNHLY, FYNNEI. The CDR3 nucleotides are TGTGCCAGCAGAGGGACAGGGAGTATCTACGAGCAGTACGTC. Residues: CASRGTGSIYEQYV.